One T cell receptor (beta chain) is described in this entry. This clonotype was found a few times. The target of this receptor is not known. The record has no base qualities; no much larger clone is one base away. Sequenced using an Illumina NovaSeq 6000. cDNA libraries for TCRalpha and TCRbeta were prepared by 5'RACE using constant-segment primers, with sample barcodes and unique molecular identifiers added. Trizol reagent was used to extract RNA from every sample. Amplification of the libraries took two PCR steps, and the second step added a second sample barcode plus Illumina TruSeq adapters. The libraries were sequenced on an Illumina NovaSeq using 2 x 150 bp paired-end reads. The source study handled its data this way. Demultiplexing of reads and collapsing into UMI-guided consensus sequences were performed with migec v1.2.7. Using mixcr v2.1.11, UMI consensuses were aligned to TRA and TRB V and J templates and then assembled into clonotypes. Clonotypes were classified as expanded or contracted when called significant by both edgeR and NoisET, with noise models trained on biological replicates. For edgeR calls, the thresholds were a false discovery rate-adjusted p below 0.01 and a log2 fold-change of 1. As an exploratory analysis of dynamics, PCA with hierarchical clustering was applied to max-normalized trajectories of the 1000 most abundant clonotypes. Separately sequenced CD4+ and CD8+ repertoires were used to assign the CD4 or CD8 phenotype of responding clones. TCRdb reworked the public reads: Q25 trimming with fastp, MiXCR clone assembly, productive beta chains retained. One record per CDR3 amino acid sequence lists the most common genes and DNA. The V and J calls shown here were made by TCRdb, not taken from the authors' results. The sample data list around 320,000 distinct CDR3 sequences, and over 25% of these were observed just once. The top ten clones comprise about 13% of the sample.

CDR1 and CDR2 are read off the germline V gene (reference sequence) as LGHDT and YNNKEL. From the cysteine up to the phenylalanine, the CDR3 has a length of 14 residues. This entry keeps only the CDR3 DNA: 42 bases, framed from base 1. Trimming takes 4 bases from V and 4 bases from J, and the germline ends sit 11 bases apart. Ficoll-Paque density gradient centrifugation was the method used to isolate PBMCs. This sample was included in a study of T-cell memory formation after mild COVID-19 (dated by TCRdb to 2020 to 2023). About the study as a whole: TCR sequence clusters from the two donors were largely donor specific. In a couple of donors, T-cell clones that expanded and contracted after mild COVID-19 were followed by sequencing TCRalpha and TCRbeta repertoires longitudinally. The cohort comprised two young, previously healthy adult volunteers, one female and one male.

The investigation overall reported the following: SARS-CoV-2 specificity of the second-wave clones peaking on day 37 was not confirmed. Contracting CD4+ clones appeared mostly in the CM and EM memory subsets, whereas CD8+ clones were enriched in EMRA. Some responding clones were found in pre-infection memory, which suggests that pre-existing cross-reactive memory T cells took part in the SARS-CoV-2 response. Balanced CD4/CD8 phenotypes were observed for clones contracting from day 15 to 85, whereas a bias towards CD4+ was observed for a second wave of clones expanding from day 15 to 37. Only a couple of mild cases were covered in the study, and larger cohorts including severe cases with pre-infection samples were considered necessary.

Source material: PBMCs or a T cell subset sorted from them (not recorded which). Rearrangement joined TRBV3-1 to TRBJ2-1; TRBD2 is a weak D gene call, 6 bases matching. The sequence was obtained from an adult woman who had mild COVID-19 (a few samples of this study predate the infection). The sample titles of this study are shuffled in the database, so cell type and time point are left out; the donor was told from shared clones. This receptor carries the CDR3 CASSLNSGYNEQFF. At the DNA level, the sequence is TGTGCCAGCAGCCTGAATAGCGGATACAATGAGCAGTTCTTC.